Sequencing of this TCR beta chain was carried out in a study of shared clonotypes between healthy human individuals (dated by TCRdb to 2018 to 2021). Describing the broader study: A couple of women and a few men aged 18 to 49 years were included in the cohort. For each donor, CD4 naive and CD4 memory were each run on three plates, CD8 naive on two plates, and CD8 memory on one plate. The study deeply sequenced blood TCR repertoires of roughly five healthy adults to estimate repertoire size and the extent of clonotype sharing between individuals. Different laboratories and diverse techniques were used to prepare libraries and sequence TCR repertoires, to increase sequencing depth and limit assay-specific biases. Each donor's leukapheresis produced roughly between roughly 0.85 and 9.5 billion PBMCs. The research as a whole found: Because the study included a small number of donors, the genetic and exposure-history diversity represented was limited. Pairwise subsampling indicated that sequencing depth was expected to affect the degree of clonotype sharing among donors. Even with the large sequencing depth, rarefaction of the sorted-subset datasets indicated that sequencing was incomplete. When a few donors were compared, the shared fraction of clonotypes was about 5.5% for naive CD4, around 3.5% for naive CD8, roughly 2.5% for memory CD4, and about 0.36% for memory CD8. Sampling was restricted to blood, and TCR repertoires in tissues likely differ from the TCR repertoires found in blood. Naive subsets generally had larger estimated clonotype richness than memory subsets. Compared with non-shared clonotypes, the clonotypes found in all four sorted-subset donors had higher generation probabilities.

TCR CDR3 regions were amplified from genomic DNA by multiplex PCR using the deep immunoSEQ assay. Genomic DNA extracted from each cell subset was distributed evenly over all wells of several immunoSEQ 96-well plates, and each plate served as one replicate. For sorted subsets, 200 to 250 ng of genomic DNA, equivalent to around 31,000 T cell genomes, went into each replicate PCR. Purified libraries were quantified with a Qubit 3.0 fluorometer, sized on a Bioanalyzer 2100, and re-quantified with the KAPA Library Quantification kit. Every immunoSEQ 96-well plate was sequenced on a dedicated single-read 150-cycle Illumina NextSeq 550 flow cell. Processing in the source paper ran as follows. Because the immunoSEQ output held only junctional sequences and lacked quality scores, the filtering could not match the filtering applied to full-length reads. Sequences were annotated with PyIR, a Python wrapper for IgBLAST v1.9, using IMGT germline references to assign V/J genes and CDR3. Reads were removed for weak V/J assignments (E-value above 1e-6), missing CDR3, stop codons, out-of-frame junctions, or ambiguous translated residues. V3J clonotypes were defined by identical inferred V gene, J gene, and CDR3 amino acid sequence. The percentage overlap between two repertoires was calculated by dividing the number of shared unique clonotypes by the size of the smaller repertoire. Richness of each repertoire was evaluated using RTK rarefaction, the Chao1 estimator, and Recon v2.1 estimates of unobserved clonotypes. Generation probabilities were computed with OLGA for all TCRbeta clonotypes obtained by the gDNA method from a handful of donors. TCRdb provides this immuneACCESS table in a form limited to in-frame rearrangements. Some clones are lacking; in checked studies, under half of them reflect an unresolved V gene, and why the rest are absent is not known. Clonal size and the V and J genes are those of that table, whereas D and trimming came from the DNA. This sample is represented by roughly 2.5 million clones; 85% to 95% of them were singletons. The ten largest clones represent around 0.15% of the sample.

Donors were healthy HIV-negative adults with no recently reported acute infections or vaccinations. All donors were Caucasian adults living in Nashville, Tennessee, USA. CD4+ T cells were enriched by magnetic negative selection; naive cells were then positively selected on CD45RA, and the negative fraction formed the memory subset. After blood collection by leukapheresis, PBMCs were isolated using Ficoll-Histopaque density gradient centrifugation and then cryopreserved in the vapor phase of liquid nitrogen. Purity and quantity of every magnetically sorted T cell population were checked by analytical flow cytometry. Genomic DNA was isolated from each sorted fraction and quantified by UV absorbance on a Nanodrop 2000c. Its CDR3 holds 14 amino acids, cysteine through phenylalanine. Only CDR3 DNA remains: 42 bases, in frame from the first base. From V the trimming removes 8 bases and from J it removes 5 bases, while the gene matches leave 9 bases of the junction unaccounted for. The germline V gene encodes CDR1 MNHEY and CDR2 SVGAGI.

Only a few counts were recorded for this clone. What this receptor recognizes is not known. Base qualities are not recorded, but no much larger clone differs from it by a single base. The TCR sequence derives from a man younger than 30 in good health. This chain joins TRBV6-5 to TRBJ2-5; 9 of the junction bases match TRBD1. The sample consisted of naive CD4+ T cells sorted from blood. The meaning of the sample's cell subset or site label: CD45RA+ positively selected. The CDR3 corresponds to CASQRGQGWETQYF. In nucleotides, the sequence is TGTGCCAGCCAGAGGGGACAGGGTTGGGAGACCCAGTACTTC.